The source of this T cell receptor (beta chain) is a study of blood T cell repertoires in COVID-19. At the level of the study: Acute and convalescent COVID-19 samples came from the United States, Italy and Spain. Sources were T cells, B-cell-depleted T cells, or PBMCs; the material itself was cDNA or gDNA.

CDR1 DFQATT and CDR2 SNEGSKA come from the germline V gene (reference sequence). CDR3 length: 15 residues. V lost 6 bases to trimming and J lost 0 bases, with 15 bases between them. In the original processing: Amplified reference gene primers provided the basis for estimating nucleated cell counts. Some clones are missing from TCRdb's copy, which holds only in-frame ones; the method was immunoSEQ multiplex PCR. That table supplies the V and J calls and clone size; D and trimming were determined from the DNA. The sample shows about 95,000 clones, about 89% of them seen only once. V gene TRBV20-1 combines with J gene TRBJ1-5; TRBD1 is a possible D gene (5 bases). Sequenced sample: peripheral blood. This clonotype was obtained from a woman aged 70-85 years with acute or convalescent COVID-19. CDR3 nucleotides: TGCAGTGCAAGTCACCCAGGGTATAGCAATCAGCCCCAGCATTTT. Encoded protein: CSASHPGYSNQPQHF.